This T cell receptor (beta chain) was retrieved from a study of T cell changes during pregnancy in multiple sclerosis. The J segment lost 5 bases and the V segment lost 3 bases, leaving 4 bases of the junction unmatched. The CDR3 totals 15 residues. Germline CDR1 reads MGHDK; CDR2 reads SYGVNS. Libraries were prepared by immunoSEQ multiplex PCR; TCRdb keeps only in-frame clonotypes and omits some of them. The repertoire includes some 37,000 clones, about 88% of them detected once, and 1.2% sits in the top ten. The source is a female donor with multiple sclerosis, enrolled in a pregnancy study. The input for sequencing was CD4+ T cells from peripheral blood mononuclear cells, taken before pregnancy. The chain recombines TRBV25-1 with TRBJ1-4; 9 positions agree with TRBD1. The CDR3 is CASSDRGTGNEKLFF. The DNA of the CDR3 is TGTGCCAGCAGTGACCGCGGGACAGGGAATGAAAAACTGTTTTTT.